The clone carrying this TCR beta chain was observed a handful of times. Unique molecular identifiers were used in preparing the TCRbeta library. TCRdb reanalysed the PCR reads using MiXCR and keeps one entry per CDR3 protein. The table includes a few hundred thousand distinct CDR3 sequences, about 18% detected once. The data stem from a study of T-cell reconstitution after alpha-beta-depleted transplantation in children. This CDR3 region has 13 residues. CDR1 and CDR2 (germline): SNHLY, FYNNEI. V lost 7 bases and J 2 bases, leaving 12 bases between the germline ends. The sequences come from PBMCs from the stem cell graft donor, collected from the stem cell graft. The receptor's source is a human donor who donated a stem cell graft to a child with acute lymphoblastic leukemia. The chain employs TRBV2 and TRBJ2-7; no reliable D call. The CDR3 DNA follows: TGTGCCAGCAATTCGTGGTACCCCTACGAGCAGTACTTC. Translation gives CASNSWYPYEQYF.